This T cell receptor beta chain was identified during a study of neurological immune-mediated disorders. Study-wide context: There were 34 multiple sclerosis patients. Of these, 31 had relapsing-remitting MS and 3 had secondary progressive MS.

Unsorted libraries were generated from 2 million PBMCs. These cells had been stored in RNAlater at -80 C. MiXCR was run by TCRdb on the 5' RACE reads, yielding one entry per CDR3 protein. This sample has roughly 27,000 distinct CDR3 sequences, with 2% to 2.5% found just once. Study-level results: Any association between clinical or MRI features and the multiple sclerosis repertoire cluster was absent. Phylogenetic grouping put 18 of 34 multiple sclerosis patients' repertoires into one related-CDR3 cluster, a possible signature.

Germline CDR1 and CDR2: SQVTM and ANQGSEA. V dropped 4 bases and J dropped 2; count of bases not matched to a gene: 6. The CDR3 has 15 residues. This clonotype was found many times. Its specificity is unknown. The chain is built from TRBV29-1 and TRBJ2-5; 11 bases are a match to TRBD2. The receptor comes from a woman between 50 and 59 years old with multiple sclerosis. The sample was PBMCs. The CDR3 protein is CSVASGGTIQETQYF. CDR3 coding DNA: TGCAGCGTTGCTAGCGGGGGGACGATTCAAGAGACCCAGTACTTC. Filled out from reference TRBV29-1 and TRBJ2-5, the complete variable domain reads SAVISQKPSRDICQRGTSLTIQCQVDSQVTMMFWYRQQPGQSLTLIATANQGSEATYESGFVIDKFPISRPNLTFSTLTVSNMSPEDSSIYLCSVASGGTIQETQYFGPGTRLLVL.